This T cell receptor beta chain was identified during a study of shared clonotypes between healthy human individuals. About the study: Per donor, three plates held CD4 naive cells, three held CD4 memory, two held CD8 naive and one held CD8 memory. Regarding the study as a whole: Relative to clonotypes present in all four donors, those not shared had lower generation probabilities.

Using immunoSEQ multiplex PCR, the repertoire was profiled, and TCRdb retains in-frame clones only, with some absent. The sample records around 2,000,000 clones, approximately 95% being singletons. The naive CD8 population came from CD45RO-negative cells selected for CCR7, without terminally differentiated effector memory CD45RA+ cells. About this clone itself: The antigen is undetermined.

Sequencing was done on a sample of naive CD8+ T cells sorted from blood. The sequence was collected from a man younger than 35 in good health.

CDR3 in amino acids: CATSNRGGTFNTEAFF. The CDR3 DNA reads TGTGCCACCAGCAACAGGGGAGGAACTTTTAACACTGAAGCTTTCTTT. The rearrangement joins TRBV15 to TRBJ1-1, with 7 bases lining up with TRBD1. V gave up 4 bases and J gave up 2 bases; unmatched junction bases: 10. The CDR3 runs 16 residues. Germline CDR1 and CDR2: LNHNV and YYDKDF (reference sequence).